This T cell receptor beta chain was captured by sequencing in a study of T cells in Graves' hyperthyroidism and ophthalmopathy. Study-wide background: Any treatment followed the collection of peripheral blood at initial diagnosis.

Study-wide results and caveats: Blood shared most expanded thyroid clonotypes above 0.001. In validation, the model predicted ophthalmopathy. These predictions came a median about 6.2 months before onset.

Amplified TCR beta CDR3 regions came from RNA transcripts. The TCR CDR3 was amplified in a first-round RT-PCR using the HTBI primer set. TCRdb ran MiXCR on the multiplex PCR reads and lists one entry per CDR3 protein. The data hold around 600,000 distinct CDR3 sequences, with 15% to 19% observed a single time. PBMCs came from less than 11 ml fresh peripheral blood. Ten or more counts support this clonotype. Its antigen is not identified. V lost 1 base to trimming and J lost 3 bases; unmatched junction nucleotides: 10. CDR3 length: 17 residues. CDR1 is SGHTS, CDR2 YDEGEE, per germline. Sequenced: blood. The receptor's source is a woman in her twenties or thirties with Graves' hyperthyroidism. The chain has TRBV5-8 and TRBJ2-7, with 10 nucleotides matching TRBD2. The CDR3, as DNA: TGTGCCAGCAGCTTGAGTCTAGCGGGAGTTGGGCGCTACGAGCAGTACTTC. Translated, it gives CASSLSLAGVGRYEQYF. Based on the CDR3 plus reference TRBV5-8 and TRBJ2-7, the full variable domain is EAGVTQSPTHLIKTRGQQATLRCSPISGHTSVYWYQQALGLGLQFLLWYDEGEERNRGNFPPRFSGRQFPNYSSELNVNALELEDSALYLCASSLSLAGVGRYEQYFGPGTRLTVT.